Below, 24 T cell receptor beta chains from the same sample are listed, as sequenced in a study of Ad26.COV2.S vaccination and SARS-CoV-2 variants. The assay was immunoSEQ multiplex PCR, and TCRdb's table has in-frame clones only and misses some. The sample lists fewer than 100,000 clones, under 90% seen once, with roughly 15% in the top ten. The input for sequencing was peripheral blood, taken after recovery from COVID-19. These receptors were obtained from a human donor who had recovered from COVID-19.

This chain links TRBV10-3 with TRBJ2-4; D call uncertain. Germline CDR1 and CDR2: ENHRY and SYGVKD. This CDR3 spans 11 amino acids. Trimming pared 5 bases from V and 5 bases from J, leaving 4 bases between. The CDR3 is CAISSENIQYF. For the CDR3, the DNA is TGTGCCATCAGTTCGGAAAACATTCAGTACTTC.

The CDR3 reads CASGLTYNEQFF. The CDR3, as DNA: TGTGCTAGTGGTTTGACGTACAATGAGCAGTTCTTC. V gene TRBV12-5 combines with J gene TRBJ2-1; D remains ambiguous. Trimming took 2 bases from V and 4 from J, leaving 3 bases between them. Germline V gene data show CDR1 as LGHNT and CDR2 as FRNRAP. The CDR3 extends over 12 amino acids.

The V call is TRBV15, the J call TRBJ2-7; D perhaps matches TRBD1 (6 bases). The CDR3 totals 15 residues. V lost 1 base, J lost 8 bases, and 18 bases lay in between. CDR1 and CDR2 (germline): LNHNV, YYDKDF (reference sequence). DNA of the CDR3: TGTGCCACCAGCAGAGTTTCTGATTCAGGGGCGAAGCAGTACTTC. This translates into CATSRVSDSGAKQYF.

This chain links TRBV5-1 with TRBJ1-1, with D unresolved. The V end was cut by 3 bases, the J end by 4 bases, with 16 bases between. This CDR3 is built from 15 residues. Germline CDR1 is SGHRS and CDR2 is YFSETQ. The CDR3 region has the DNA TGCGCCAGCAGCTCCGGGCCTTCCTCGGGCACTGAAGCTTTCTTT. Translated: CASSSGPSSGTEAFF.

This chain joins TRBV4-2 and TRBJ2-1; either TRBD1 or TRBD2 may fit D (6 bases each). V gave up 0 bases and J gave up 12 bases, with 12 bases separating them. Germline lookup yields CDR1 LGHNA and CDR2 YNFKEQ. The CDR3 covers 13 residues. CDR3 sequence reads: CASSQEARGLQFF. The CDR3 DNA is TGTGCCAGCAGCCAAGAGGCCCGGGGGCTGCAGTTCTTC.

The chain recombines TRBV9 with TRBJ2-1; 13 positions match TRBD2. The V gene end was trimmed by 3 bases and the J gene end by 4 bases; junction bases not matched to a gene: 4. The germline CDR1 and CDR2 sequences are SGDLS and YYNGEE. This CDR3 region has 16 residues. DNA for the CDR3: TGTGCCAGCAGCGAGGGACTAGCGGGATCTTACAATGAGCAGTTCTTC. It encodes CASSEGLAGSYNEQFF.

A few counts support this clone. The CDR3 nucleotides are TGTGCCAGCAGTGAACTACTCGACGAGCAGTACTTC. Its translation is CASSELLDEQYF. The chain employs TRBV2 and TRBJ2-7, with D unresolved. The germline V gene has CDR1 SNHLY and CDR2 FYNNEI. Trimming cost V 2 bases and J 5 bases, with 7 bases left between them. CDR3 size: 12 residues.

The J gene is TRBJ1-1, the V gene TRBV5-1; 8 positions match TRBD1. The CDR3 spans 15 residues. The junction had 4 bases not matched to a gene; V was cut back by 0 bases and J by 3 bases. Germline CDR1 SGHRS, CDR2 YFSETQ. As DNA, the CDR3 is TGCGCCAGCAGCTTGGGGACAGGGCGGGACACTGAAGCTTTCTTT. Residues: CASSLGTGRDTEAFF.

The chain couples TRBV7-2 to TRBJ2-7; 7 nucleotides align to TRBD2. V lost 1 base, J lost 7 bases, and 7 bases stayed unmatched. The CDR3 covers 14 residues. CDR1 is SGHTA and CDR2 is FQGNSA in the germline V gene. The CDR3 sequence: CASSLGGGVEEQYF. The CDR3 DNA reads TGTGCCAGCAGCTTAGGGGGAGGGGTGGAGGAGCAGTACTTC. The entire variable domain, with the rest obtained from reference TRBV7-2 and TRBJ2-7, is as follows: GAGVSQSPSNKVTEKGKDVELRCDPISGHTALYWYRQSLGQGLEFLIYFQGNSAPDKSGLPSDRFSAERTGGSVSTLTIQRTQQEDSAVYLCASSLGGGVEEQYFGPGTRLTVT.

This clone has a single count. The V gene is TRBV28, the J gene TRBJ2-1; TRBD2 agrees at 9 bases. The CDR3 extends over 16 amino acids. V was pared by 3 bases and J by 9 bases, with 12 bases of the junction left unmatched. Germline V gene lookup returns CDR1 MDHEN and CDR2 SYDVKM. The CDR3 sequence: CASSFLGGRASSEQFF. DNA for the CDR3: TGTGCCAGCAGTTTTCTCGGCGGGAGGGCCTCTAGTGAGCAGTTCTTC. Combining the CDR3 with reference TRBV28 and TRBJ2-1 gives the whole variable domain DVKVTQSSRYLVKRTGEKVFLECVQDMDHENMFWYRQDPGLGLRLIYFSYDVKMKEKGDIPEGYSVSREKKERFSLILESASTNQTSMYLCASSFLGGRASSEQFFGPGTRLTVL.

J is TRBJ2-5 and V is TRBV7-4, with D possibly TRBD2 on 7 matching bases. The CDR3 has 18 residues. The V gene's germline CDR1 is SGHVT and CDR2 SQSDAQ. Trimming took 5 bases from V and 0 from J, leaving 22 bases between them. The CDR3 spells CASSPGTKGGGYQETQYF. CDR3 DNA: TGTGCCAGCAGCCCGGGGACAAAGGGAGGGGGGTACCAAGAGACCCAGTACTTC. Full variable domain (rest looked up from reference TRBV7-4 and TRBJ2-5): GAGVSQSPRYKVAKRGRDVALRCDSISGHVTLYWYRQTLGQGSEVLTYSQSDAQRDKSGRPSGRFSAERPERSVSTLKIQRTEQGDSAVYLCASSPGTKGGGYQETQYFGPGTRLLVL.

V gene TRBV27 combines with J gene TRBJ2-7; D remains ambiguous. Trimming removed 1 base at V and 4 bases at J, with 8 bases between. The length of the CDR3 is 13 residues. Germline V gives CDR1 MNHEY, CDR2 SMNVEV (reference sequence). CDR3 bases: TGTGCCAGCAGTTTATACATTTATTACGAGCAGTACTTC. Translation gives CASSLYIYYEQYF.

This sequence joins TRBV7-2 and TRBJ1-4; D not resolved. Germline CDR1 SGHTA, CDR2 FQGNSA. The CDR3 is 16 amino acids. The V end lost 5 bases, the J end lost 8 bases, and 21 bases lay between the germline ends. The CDR3 DNA is TGTGCCAGCAGCCCACCACCGGGGAGTATTCAGGAAAAACTGTTTTTT. Translated, it gives CASSPPPGSIQEKLFF.

V is TRBV11-3 and J is TRBJ2-4; no firm D call. Germline CDR1 and CDR2: SGHNT and YENEEA. Trimming removed 4 bases at V and 0 bases at J, with 4 bases between. The CDR3 totals 13 residues. The CDR3 DNA follows: TGTGCCAGCAGCTCTTTAGCCAAAAACATTCAGTACTTC. Translated, it gives CASSSLAKNIQYF.

V is TRBV19 and J is TRBJ2-1, with D uncertain. Between the trimmed V and J ends, which lost 5 bases and 8 bases, there was a span of 7 bases. The CDR3 runs to 11 residues. The germline CDR1 and CDR2 sequences are LNHDA and SQIVND (reference sequence). The CDR3, as DNA: TGTGCCAGTAGTTTTCTCGATGAGCAGTTCTTC. Amino acids: CASSFLDEQFF. The entire variable domain, with the rest obtained from reference TRBV19 and TRBJ2-1, is as follows: DGGITQSPKYLFRKEGQNVTLSCEQNLNHDAMYWYRQDPGQGLRLIYYSQIVNDFQKGDIAEGYSVSREKKESFPLTVTSAQKNPTAFYLCASSFLDEQFFGPGTRLTVL.

The rearrangement joins TRBV28 to TRBJ1-1; D is unclear. CDR3 length: 15 residues. V lost 5 bases, J lost 1 base, and 14 bases lay in between. Germline values: CDR1 MDHEN, CDR2 SYDVKM. As DNA, the CDR3 is TGTGCCAGCAGTCCCCCCCGACGCCCGAACACTGAAGCTTTCTTT. Translated, it gives CASSPPRRPNTEAFF. Full variable domain (outside the CDR3, taken from reference TRBV28 and TRBJ1-1): DVKVTQSSRYLVKRTGEKVFLECVQDMDHENMFWYRQDPGLGLRLIYFSYDVKMKEKGDIPEGYSVSREKKERFSLILESASTNQTSMYLCASSPPRRPNTEAFFGQGTRLTVV.

The rearrangement joins TRBV12-3 or TRBV12-4 to TRBJ1-1; D is ambiguous. Trimming shortened V by 8 bases and J by 0 bases, and 7 bases separated the two germline ends. This CDR3 contains 12 residues. The CDR3 region has the DNA TGTGCCAGCCTCAAGGTGAACACTGAAGCTTTCTTT. Encoded protein: CASLKVNTEAFF.

This rearrangement joins TRBV19 to TRBJ2-4, with D possibly being TRBD1 (6 bases). Trimming cost V 2 bases and J 7 bases, with 18 bases left between them. This CDR3 contains 16 residues. CDR1 and CDR2 (germline): LNHDA, SQIVND (reference sequence). The CDR3 spells CASSIWGSGHPNIQYF. The DNA of the CDR3 is TGTGCCAGTAGTATATGGGGGTCGGGACACCCTAACATTCAGTACTTC.

Only a few counts were recorded for this clone. The V call is TRBV7-9, the J call TRBJ2-1, with TRBD2 matching over 12 bases. With V trimmed by 5 bases and J by 8 bases, 7 bases remained unmatched. The CDR3 has 15 residues. Germline loops: CDR1 SEHNR, CDR2 FQNEAQ (reference sequence). Here the CDR3 DNA reads TGTGCCAGCAGCCGACTAGCGGGAGAATCCCATGAGCAGTTCTTC. Translated, it gives CASSRLAGESHEQFF.

The chain combines TRBV25-1 with TRBJ2-1, with 8 bases lining up with TRBD1. The CDR3 spans 13 residues. V lost 6 bases and J lost 8; bases outside the gene matches: 6. Per germline, CDR1 MGHDK and CDR2 SYGVNS. The CDR3 DNA follows: TGTGCCAGCAGAGGGACAGGTAGGGATGAGCAGTTCTTC. This sequence encodes CASRGTGRDEQFF.

The rearrangement links TRBV28 to TRBJ2-3; 12 bases align to TRBD2. Germline lookup yields CDR1 MDHEN and CDR2 SYDVKM. The CDR3 is made up of 15 amino acids. With 7 bases clipped from V and 4 bases from J, the junction kept 6 bases outside the gene matches. In DNA, the CDR3 is TGTGCCAGCACCCCCCTAGCGGGAGGGCCAGATACGCAGTATTTT. This gives the protein CASTPLAGGPDTQYF.

V gene TRBV5-6 combines with J gene TRBJ2-3, with a weak D call TRBD1 (5 bases). Germline lookup yields CDR1 SGHDT and CDR2 YYEEEE. Trimming removed 4 bases at V and 5 bases at J, with 14 bases between. This CDR3 comprises 14 residues. The CDR3 here is CASSRNHQGDTQYF. DNA for the CDR3: TGTGCCAGCAGCCGAAATCACCAGGGAGATACGCAGTATTTT. The full variable domain, rest sourced from reference TRBV5-6 and TRBJ2-3, is DAGVTQSPTHLIKTRGQQVTLRCSPKSGHDTVSWYQQALGQGPQFIFQYYEEEERQRGNFPDRFSGHQFPNYSSELNVNALLLGDSALYLCASSRNHQGDTQYFGPGTRLTVL.

The V gene is TRBV5-4, the J gene TRBJ2-6; the match to TRBD1 covers 7 bases. V lost 1 base to trimming and J lost 2 bases; unmatched junction nucleotides: 0. The length of the CDR3 is 15 residues. Germline V CDR1 and CDR2: SGHNT, YYREEE (reference sequence). CDR3 in DNA: TGTGCCAGCAGCTTGCAGGGGGCTGGGGCCAACGTCCTGACTTTC. Translating gives CASSLQGAGANVLTF.

The chain recombines TRBV29-1 with TRBJ1-2; no reliable D call. V was pared by 6 bases and J by 7 bases, with 18 bases between. The CDR3 covers 13 residues. Germline CDR1 SQVTM, CDR2 ANQGSEA. The CDR3 region is CSVGRISRSGYTF. The DNA of the CDR3 is TGCAGCGTCGGGAGAATATCAAGGAGTGGCTACACCTTC.